This T cell receptor (beta chain) was sequenced for a study of CD8 T cells in ankylosing spondylitis. Trimming pared 3 bases from V and 2 bases from J, leaving 18 bases between. Germline values: CDR1 MDHEN, CDR2 SYDVKM. The CDR3 contains 17 residues. Study results and caveats: As for the disease-linked clones, they showed a CD8+ phenotype and occurred at relatively low frequencies in peripheral blood. One TCR beta motif, made up of roughly eight highly homologous variants, appeared characteristic of ankylosing spondylitis blood. Matched ankylosing spondylitis synovial fluid reportedly contained a significantly enriched population of disease-linked clones.

For TCR beta, libraries came from quantitative 5'-RACE with molecular barcodes. MiXCR, run by TCRdb on the 5' RACE reads, gives a single entry per CDR3 protein. The data show a few hundred thousand distinct CDR3 sequences, about 17% seen once. This clonotype was detected a few times. Its antigen is currently unknown. The origin of this receptor is a male donor with ankylosing spondylitis. Sequencing used blood, either unsorted or a sorted T cell fraction (not recorded which). The V and J genes are TRBV28 and TRBJ2-3; D is unresolved. The chain's CDR3 is CASSFRIQSDFTDTQYF. The CDR3 nucleotides read TGTGCCAGCAGTTTTCGAATTCAGTCCGACTTCACAGATACGCAGTATTTT.